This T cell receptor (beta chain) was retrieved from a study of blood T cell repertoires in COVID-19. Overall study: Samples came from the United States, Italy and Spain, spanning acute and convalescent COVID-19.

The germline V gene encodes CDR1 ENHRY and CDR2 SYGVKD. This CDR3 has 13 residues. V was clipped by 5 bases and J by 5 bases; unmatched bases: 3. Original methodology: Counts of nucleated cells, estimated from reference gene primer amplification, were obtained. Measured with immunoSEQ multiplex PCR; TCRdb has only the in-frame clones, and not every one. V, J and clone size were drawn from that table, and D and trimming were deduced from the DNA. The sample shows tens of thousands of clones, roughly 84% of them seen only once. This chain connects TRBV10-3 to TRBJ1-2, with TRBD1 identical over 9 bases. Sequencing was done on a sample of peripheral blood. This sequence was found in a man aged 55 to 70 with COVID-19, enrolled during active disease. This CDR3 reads CAISPGTGYGYTF. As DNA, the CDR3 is TGTGCCATCAGTCCCGGGACAGGGTATGGCTACACCTTC.